This T cell receptor beta chain is drawn from a study of neurological immune-mediated disorders. The study, taken as a whole, reports: According to phylogenetic grouping, one related-CDR3 cluster, a possible signature, contained the repertoires of 18 of 34 multiple sclerosis patients. In multiple sclerosis patients, the repertoire cluster was unrelated to clinical or MRI findings. TCR-beta repertoires seemed private in all groups, with no expanded CDR3 amino acid sequences shared.

This clonotype was picked up many times. As yet, its antigen is unknown. MiXCR, run by TCRdb on the 5' RACE reads, gives a single entry per CDR3 protein. The sample carries over 25,000 distinct CDR3 sequences, approximately 1.5% recorded once. The unsorted libraries were prepared from 2 million PBMCs (stored at -80 C). The junction had 5 bases not matched to a gene; V was cut back by 4 bases and J by 4 bases. Germline lookup yields CDR1 SGHRS and CDR2 YFSETQ. This CDR3 is 14 amino acids long. The sample comprised PBMCs. The clonotype comes from a woman in her twenties or thirties with multiple sclerosis. J is TRBJ2-3 and V is TRBV5-1, with TRBD2 matching over 8 bases. CDR3 nucleotide sequence: TGCGCCAGCAGCCCGGGGGGGCCGGCAGATACGCAGTATTTT. This gives the protein CASSPGGPADTQYF.